The rows below give T cell receptor beta chains drawn from one sample of a study of cytomegalovirus exposure and HLA in healthy donors. TCRdb's table, derived via immunoSEQ multiplex PCR, lists solely in-frame clones and lacks some. The sample contains just under 150,000 clones, around 86% of which appear only once. The source material was PBMCs. Receptors were obtained from a woman in her 30s in good health and CMV-seronegative. CDR3s include the opening cysteine and the closing phenylalanine or tryptophan. The order of the fields is D gene, V gene, J gene, CDR3 length, clone size, CDR3 DNA, CDR3 protein. A D gene is named only where the DNA matches it firmly. Clone size is not always given. Where it is, it says once, few, many or a class for expanded clones.

NA,TRBV28,TRBJ1-1,12,NA,TGTGCCAGCAGTTTGGCAAGTGGTGAAGCTTTCTTT,CASSLASGEAFF
NA,TRBV15,TRBJ1-5,16,few,TGTGCCACCAGCAGAGACCTTCAGGGAAGCAATCAGCCCCAGCATTTT,CATSRDLQGSNQPQHF
NA,TRBV10-3,TRBJ1-1,13,NA,TGTGCCACAGCGGCGGGGGCCGGGACTGAAGCTTTCTTT,CATAAGAGTEAFF
TRBD2,TRBV11-2,TRBJ2-3,18,NA,TGTGCCAGCAGCCTTGCGCTCTGGAAGCGGGGGTACCTGGATACGCAGTATTTT,CASSLALWKRGYLDTQYF
NA,TRBV7-2,TRBJ2-7,14,NA,TGTGCCAGCAGCTTAGTTCGCAGGGGCCACGAGCAGTACTTC,CASSLVRRGHEQYF
TRBD1,TRBV4-1,TRBJ2-3,17,NA,TGCGCCAGCAGCCAAGTCACCGGGACAGGGGGCGCAGATACGCAGTATTTT,CASSQVTGTGGADTQYF
TRBD2,TRBV5-1,TRBJ2-2,16,NA,TGCGCCAGCAGCTTGGGACTAGCGGGAAGGACCGGGGAGCTGTTTTTT,CASSLGLAGRTGELFF
TRBD2,TRBV7-2,TRBJ2-5,16,once,TGTGCCAGCAGCACCCCCACTAGCGGGAGAGGAGAGACCCAGTACTTC,CASSTPTSGRGETQYF
NA,TRBV30,TRBJ1-1,11,NA,TGTGCCTGGGGTCCTTCCTACGGGGCTTTCTTT,CAWGPSYGAFF
NA,TRBV9,TRBJ1-2,12,NA,TGTGCCAGCAGCGTAGAAGGCGGGGGCTACACCTTC,CASSVEGGGYTF
NA,TRBV5-4,TRBJ1-3,17,NA,TGTGCCAGCAGCTTACCGGGACACCTGAGCTCTGGAAACACCATATATTTT,CASSLPGHLSSGNTIYF
TRBD2,TRBV4-1,TRBJ2-1,14,NA,TGCGCCAGCAGCCAAGTGGGGGGGTCCCGGGAGCAGTTCTTC,CASSQVGGSREQFF
TRBD1,TRBV7-3,TRBJ2-1,15,NA,TGTGCCAGCAGCTTGAGAGGGGGACAGAACAATGAGCAGTTCTTC,CASSLRGGQNNEQFF
TRBD2,TRBV11-2,TRBJ2-5,18,NA,TGTGCCAGCAGCTCCCTCGGAGCGGGAGGCCCCGTGGGGGAGACCCAGTACTTC,CASSSLGAGGPVGETQYF
NA,TRBV5-1,TRBJ1-2,15,NA,TGCGCCAGCAGACTAACCCCCGGGGGGCCGCGAGGCTACACCTTC,CASRLTPGGPRGYTF
NA,TRBV5-1,TRBJ2-7,15,NA,TGCGCCAGCAGCTTGGGGACGGGAAACTCCTACGAGCAGTACTTC,CASSLGTGNSYEQYF
TRBD1,TRBV2,TRBJ1-5,14,NA,TGTGCCAGCAGTGAAGGAACAGGGGCTCAGCCCCAGCATTTT,CASSEGTGAQPQHF
TRBD2,TRBV9,TRBJ2-1,15,NA,TGTGCCAGCAGCGCGCGGGCGGGGGGCCACAATGAGCAGTTCTTC,CASSARAGGHNEQFF
NA,TRBV7-9,TRBJ1-1,13,NA,TGTTCCAGCTCCTTAGGAGGATTAAGGCCGGCTTTCTTT,CSSSLGGLRPAFF
TRBD2,TRBV6-6,TRBJ2-2,16,NA,TGTGCCAGCAGTGTACTTAGCGGGGGGGCGATGGGGGAGCTGTTTTTT,CASSVLSGGAMGELFF
TRBD1,TRBV30,TRBJ2-2,13,NA,TGTGCCTGGAGACAGGGGGTCACCGGGGAGCTGTTTTTT,CAWRQGVTGELFF
TRBD1,TRBV18,TRBJ2-5,14,NA,TGTGCCAGCTCACCAGGACAGGGAGGAGAGACCCAGTACTTC,CASSPGQGGETQYF
TRBD2,TRBV4-1,TRBJ2-2,18,NA,TGCGCCAGCAGCCGGAGAGAGTTAGCGGGAGGTGACACCGGGGAGCTGTTTTTT,CASSRRELAGGDTGELFF
NA,TRBV5-1,TRBJ2-7,14,NA,TGCGCCAGCAGCTTGTTTTCCCCCGAGGGCGAGCAGTACTTC,CASSLFSPEGEQYF
TRBD1,TRBV5-6,TRBJ1-1,16,NA,TGTGCCAGCAGCACCGGGACAGGGGGTATGAACACTGAAGCTTTCTTT,CASSTGTGGMNTEAFF
TRBD2,TRBV5-4,TRBJ2-2,18,NA,TGTGCCAGCACCCCCGCGGGGAGGGCAGGGATGTTATCCGGGGAGCTGTTTTTT,CASTPAGRAGMLSGELFF
NA,TRBV5-1,TRBJ1-1,13,NA,TGCGCCAGCAGCTTGACAGTGAACACTGAAGCTTTCTTT,CASSLTVNTEAFF
TRBD2,TRBV7-2,TRBJ2-7,16,NA,TGTGCCAGCAGCTCCTTGGACGGGGGGGGGTCCTATTTGCAGTACTTC,CASSSLDGGGSYLQYF
TRBD2,TRBV18,TRBJ2-3,16,NA,TGTGCCAGCTCATCACTAGCGGGAGTCCGCACAGATACGCAGTATTTT,CASSSLAGVRTDTQYF
NA,TRBV10-3,TRBJ2-4,12,once,TGTGCCACCCAGGGTGGTCTCAACATTCAGTACTTC,CATQGGLNIQYF
TRBD1,TRBV18,TRBJ1-1,14,NA,TGTGCCAGCTCGACCGGGACAGGGAACACTGAAGCTTTCTTT,CASSTGTGNTEAFF
NA,TRBV2,TRBJ2-5,13,once,TGTGCCAGCGTCAGGGGTCCCCAAGAGACCCAGTACTTC,CASVRGPQETQYF
TRBD2,TRBV30,TRBJ2-3,14,NA,TGTGCCTGGAGTTTAGCGGGTCCGGCAGATACGCAGTATTTT,CAWSLAGPADTQYF
TRBD1,TRBV6-5,TRBJ1-1,15,few,TGTGCCAGCAGTTACGCCGGGACAGTGAACACTGAAGCTTTCTTT,CASSYAGTVNTEAFF
NA,TRBV29-1,TRBJ1-1,15,NA,TGCAGCGGCTACAGGGTTCGGTACGGTCACACTGAAGCTTTCTTT,CSGYRVRYGHTEAFF
NA,TRBV28,TRBJ1-4,13,NA,TGTGCCGGCGGCGAAGGGGTAAATGAAAAACTGTTTTTT,CAGGEGVNEKLFF
NA,TRBV7-9,TRBJ2-5,13,NA,TGTGCCAGCAGCTCAGGACTACTCTGGGAGCAGTACTTC,CASSSGLLWEQYF
NA,TRBV28,TRBJ2-7,16,NA,TGTGCCAGCAGTATTACGACAGGGGAGGGTTCGTGGGAGCAGTACTTC,CASSITTGEGSWEQYF
TRBD1,TRBV6-5,TRBJ1-2,13,NA,TGTGCCAGCAGCCAAGGGACAGGGGGCGGCTACACCTTC,CASSQGTGGGYTF
NA,TRBV5-8,TRBJ2-5,16,NA,TGTGCCAGCAGCTTGGTAGGGGATAAAATCCAAGAGACCCAGTACTTC,CASSLVGDKIQETQYF
NA,TRBV15,TRBJ2-5,16,few,TGTGCCACCAGCAAGAGGAGGGCCCTGCAGGAAGAGACCCAGTACTTC,CATSKRRALQEETQYF
NA,TRBV9,TRBJ2-7,13,NA,TGTGCCAGCAGCGTCGGCAGGGTGAGCGAGCAGTACTTC,CASSVGRVSEQYF
NA,TRBV7-9,TRBJ1-5,16,NA,TGTTCCAGCACCAATTCCGACGGCGGCCGCAATCAGCCCCAGCATTTT,CSSTNSDGGRNQPQHF
TRBD1,TRBV5-6,TRBJ2-7,19,few,TGTGCCAGCAGCTGCTTATACCCGGGACAGGGAAGATGCTCCTACGAGCAGTACTTC,CASSCLYPGQGRCSYEQYF
NA,TRBV5-6,TRBJ2-7,12,NA,TGTGCCAGCAGCCAGACACCTTACGAGCAGTACTTC,CASSQTPYEQYF
TRBD2,TRBV9,TRBJ2-1,19,NA,TGTGCCAGCAGCCCCGGACTAGCGGGAGGGCCAGTTCAGAACAATGAGCAGTTCTTC,CASSPGLAGGPVQNNEQFF
TRBD1,TRBV18,TRBJ1-5,14,NA,TGTGCCAGCTCTCCTGGACAGGGGGATCAGCCCCAGCATTTT,CASSPGQGDQPQHF
NA,TRBV15,TRBJ1-3,14,once,TGTGCCACCAAATCCTCAGGCGTACGAAACACCATATATTTT,CATKSSGVRNTIYF
TRBD2,TRBV10-3,TRBJ2-5,17,NA,TGTGCCATCAGTGCTGGGACTAGCGGGAGGGCGGGAGAGACCCAGTACTTC,CAISAGTSGRAGETQYF
NA,TRBV27,TRBJ1-6,14,NA,TGTGCCACCAGTGTAAAAGGGGTAAATTCACCCCTCCACTTT,CATSVKGVNSPLHF
TRBD2,TRBV9,TRBJ2-3,16,few,TGTGCCAGCAGCCCTAGCGGGAGGGCCTTCGTAGATACGCAGTATTTT,CASSPSGRAFVDTQYF
TRBD1,TRBV7-9,TRBJ2-1,15,NA,TGTGCCAGCAGCCACCGGGACAGGGCCTACAATGAGCAGTTCTTC,CASSHRDRAYNEQFF
NA,TRBV9,TRBJ2-5,16,NA,TGTGCCAGCAGCCCTCGGTTGAGCACCATGCAAGAGACCCAGTACTTC,CASSPRLSTMQETQYF
NA,TRBV27,TRBJ2-5,13,NA,TGTGCCAGCAGCTCAGGGCTTATGGAGACCCAGTACTTC,CASSSGLMETQYF
TRBD2,TRBV5-1,TRBJ2-3,17,NA,TGCGCCAGCAGCCCGGTAGGTAGCGGGGCTTACACAGATACGCAGTATTTT,CASSPVGSGAYTDTQYF
TRBD1,TRBV12-5,TRBJ1-2,15,once,TGTGCTAGTGGTTTGGGTGGACAGGGTCTCGGCGGCTACACCTTC,CASGLGGQGLGGYTF
TRBD1,TRBV7-9,TRBJ1-1,14,NA,TGTGCCAGCAGCTTAGTAGCAGGGGGCCCTGAAGCTTTCTTT,CASSLVAGGPEAFF
TRBD1,TRBV6-1,TRBJ1-4,15,NA,TGTGCCAGCAGCTTGATGGGACAGCCAAATGAAAAACTGTTTTTT,CASSLMGQPNEKLFF
TRBD2,TRBV19,TRBJ2-1,20,NA,TGTGCCAGTAGTACGTCCTATCCTCTTAGCGGGAGCCTCTCCTACAATGAGCAGTTCTTC,CASSTSYPLSGSLSYNEQFF
TRBD2,TRBV28,TRBJ2-3,16,NA,TGTGCCAGCACTAAGGGCGGGAGTTACGGCACAGATACGCAGTATTTT,CASTKGGSYGTDTQYF